Listed below are T cell receptor beta chains from one sample, sequenced in a study of CD8 T cells in ankylosing spondylitis. TCRdb independently ran MiXCR on the 5' RACE reads; one entry per CDR3 protein. The sample comprises approximately 440,000 distinct CDR3 sequences, 17% of which are singletons, and around 0.92% rests with the top ten. The sample taken for sequencing was blood, either unsorted or a sorted T cell fraction (not recorded which). The source of these receptors is a male donor with ankylosing spondylitis. Both conserved end residues are trimmed from each CDR3.

j_call | v_call | cdr3_aa
TRBJ2-2 | TRBV20-1 | SANEHGTGELF
TRBJ2-7 | TRBV2 | ASRADGYEQY
TRBJ2-1 | TRBV4-1 | ASSQDPTSGGAGYNEQF
TRBJ2-3 | TRBV29-1 | SVAGTSGTDTQY
TRBJ2-6 | TRBV6-5 | ASSYSARAISGANVLT
TRBJ2-5 | TRBV9 | ASRSDREETQY
TRBJ2-3 | TRBV12-3/TRBV12-4 | ASSPSGGGGTQY
TRBJ2-5 | TRBV28 | ASSLLGTGEGETQY
TRBJ2-7 | TRBV18 | ASSPGQSTYEQY
TRBJ1-1 | TRBV30 | AWGQGANTEAF
TRBJ2-5 | TRBV29-1 | SALTGLPETQY
TRBJ2-1 | TRBV5-6 | ASSLLGIAGEVNEQF
TRBJ2-5 | TRBV11-1 | ASSLDGAETQY
TRBJ2-5 | TRBV27 | ASSASGETQY
NA | TRBV3-1 | ASSLSDRQLT
TRBJ2-7 | TRBV28 | ASSGVVPPYEQY
TRBJ1-2 | TRBV20-1 | SAIQGVGYGYT
TRBJ1-2 | TRBV10-3 | AISETTGIYGYT
TRBJ2-1 | TRBV15 | ATSSKQGSGVNEQF
TRBJ1-2 | TRBV30 | AWKRTVAYGYT
TRBJ2-5 | TRBV20-1 | SANALETQY
TRBJ1-4 | TRBV6-1 | ASSARLTRGISEKLF
TRBJ1-1 | TRBV20-1 | SARDGARNTEAF
TRBJ2-5 | TRBV7-9 | ASGLQETQY
TRBJ1-1 | TRBV28 | ASSLRSTEAF
TRBJ1-3 | TRBV5-1 | ASSSGGSGNTIY
TRBJ2-7 | TRBV3-1 | ASSTPGTSGTFGFYEQY
TRBJ2-7 | TRBV5-5 | ASSFDRTYEQY
TRBJ1-5 | TRBV20-1 | SASRGSGDQPQH
TRBJ2-2 | TRBV11-2 | ASSLEGRRHTGELF
TRBJ1-1 | TRBV12-3/TRBV12-4 | ASRDRGMNTEAF
TRBJ1-1 | TRBV7-9 | ASSLSGDTEAF
TRBJ2-1 | TRBV6-2/TRBV6-3 | ASSYSVVSGRGYNEQF
TRBJ2-1 | TRBV6-1 | ASSAGTSGTEQF
TRBJ2-7 | TRBV11-2 | ASSSIRRGRRARSYEQY
TRBJ2-7 | TRBV7-2 | ASSFDGRREQY
TRBJ2-2 | TRBV25-1 | ASSEFKAGGWPGELF
TRBJ1-1 | TRBV20-1 | SAPGREGAWTEAF
TRBJ1-1 | TRBV25-1 | ASPMVNTEAF
TRBJ1-2 | TRBV7-2 | ASSLARGAAYGYT
TRBJ2-2 | TRBV27 | ASSTGRGRTGELF
TRBJ2-1 | TRBV6-2/TRBV6-3 | ASRSTGASYNEQF
TRBJ1-6 | TRBV3-1 | ASSARTGNSPLH
TRBJ2-7 | TRBV29-1 | SVGLANEQY
TRBJ1-5 | TRBV28 | ASSFYRTGPQPQH
TRBJ2-3 | TRBV29-1 | STGTDSNTQY
TRBJ2-1 | TRBV20-1 | SAPVAGSYNEQF